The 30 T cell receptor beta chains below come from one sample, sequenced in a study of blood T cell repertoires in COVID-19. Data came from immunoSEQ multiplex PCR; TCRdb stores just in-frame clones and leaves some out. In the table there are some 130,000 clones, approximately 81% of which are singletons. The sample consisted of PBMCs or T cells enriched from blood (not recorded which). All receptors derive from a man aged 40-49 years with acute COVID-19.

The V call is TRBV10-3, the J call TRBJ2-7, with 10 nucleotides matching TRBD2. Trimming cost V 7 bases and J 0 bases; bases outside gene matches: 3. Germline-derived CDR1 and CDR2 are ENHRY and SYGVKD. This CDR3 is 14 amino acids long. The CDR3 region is CAIKASGSSYEQYF. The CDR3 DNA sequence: TGTGCCATCAAGGCTAGCGGGAGCTCCTACGAGCAGTACTTC.

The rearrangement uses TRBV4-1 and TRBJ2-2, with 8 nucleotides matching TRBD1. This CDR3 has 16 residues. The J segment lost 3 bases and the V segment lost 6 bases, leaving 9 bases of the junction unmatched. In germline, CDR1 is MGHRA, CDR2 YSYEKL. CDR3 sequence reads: CASRLSPGQDTGELFF. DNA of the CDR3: TGCGCCAGCAGACTCTCTCCGGGACAGGACACCGGGGAGCTGTTTTTT.

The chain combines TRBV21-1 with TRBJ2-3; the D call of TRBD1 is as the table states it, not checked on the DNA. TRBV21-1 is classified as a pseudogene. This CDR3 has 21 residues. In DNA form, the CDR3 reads TGTGCCAGCAGCAAAGAGCTTACCAGCCCCGTTGGGGCGCGAGGCACAGATACGCAGTATTTT. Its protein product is CASSKELTSPVGARGTDTQYF.

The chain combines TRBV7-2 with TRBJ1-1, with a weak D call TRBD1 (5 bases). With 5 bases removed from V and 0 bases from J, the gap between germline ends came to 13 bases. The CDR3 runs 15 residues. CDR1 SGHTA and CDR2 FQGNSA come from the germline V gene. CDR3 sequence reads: CASSRSGSLNTEAFF. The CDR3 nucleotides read TGTGCCAGCAGCAGATCAGGGTCCTTGAACACTGAAGCTTTCTTT.

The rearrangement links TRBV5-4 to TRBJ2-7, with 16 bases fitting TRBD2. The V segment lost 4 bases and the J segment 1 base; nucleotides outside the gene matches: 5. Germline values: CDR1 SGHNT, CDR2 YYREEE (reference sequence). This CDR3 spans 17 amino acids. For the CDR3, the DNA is TGTGCCAGCAGCCAGGGACTAGCGGGAGGGGTGTCCTACGAGCAGTACTTC. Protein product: CASSQGLAGGVSYEQYF.

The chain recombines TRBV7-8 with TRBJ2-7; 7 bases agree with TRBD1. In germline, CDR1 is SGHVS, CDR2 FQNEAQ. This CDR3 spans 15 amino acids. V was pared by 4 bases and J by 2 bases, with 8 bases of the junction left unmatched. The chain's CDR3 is CASSSPNRGTYEQYF. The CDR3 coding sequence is TGTGCCAGCAGCTCGCCAAACAGGGGCACCTACGAGCAGTACTTC.

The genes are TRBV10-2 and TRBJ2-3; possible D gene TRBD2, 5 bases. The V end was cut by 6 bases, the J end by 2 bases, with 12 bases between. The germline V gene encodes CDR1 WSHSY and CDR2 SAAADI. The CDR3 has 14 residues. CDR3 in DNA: TGCGCCAGCAGGCCCGGGATATCCACAGATACGCAGTATTTT. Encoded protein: CASRPGISTDTQYF.

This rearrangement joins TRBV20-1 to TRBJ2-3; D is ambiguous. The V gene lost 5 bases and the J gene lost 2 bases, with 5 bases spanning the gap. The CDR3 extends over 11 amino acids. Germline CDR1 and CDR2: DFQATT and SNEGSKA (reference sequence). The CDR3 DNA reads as TGCAGTGCTGAGGACACAGATACGCAGTATTTT. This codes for CSAEDTDTQYF.

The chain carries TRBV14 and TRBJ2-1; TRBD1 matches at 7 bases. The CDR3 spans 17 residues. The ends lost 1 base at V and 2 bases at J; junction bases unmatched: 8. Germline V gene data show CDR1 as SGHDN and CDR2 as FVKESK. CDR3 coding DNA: TGTGCCAGCAGCCAAGGGGTGAACAGGGGAACCTACAATGAGCAGTTCTTC. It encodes CASSQGVNRGTYNEQFF.

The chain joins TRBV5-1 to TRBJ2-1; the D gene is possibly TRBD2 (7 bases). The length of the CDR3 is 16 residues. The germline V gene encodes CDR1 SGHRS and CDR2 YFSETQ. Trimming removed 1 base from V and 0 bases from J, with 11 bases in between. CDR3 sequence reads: CASSLLGGGSYNEQFF. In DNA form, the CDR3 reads TGCGCCAGCAGCTTGCTAGGGGGGGGCTCCTACAATGAGCAGTTCTTC.

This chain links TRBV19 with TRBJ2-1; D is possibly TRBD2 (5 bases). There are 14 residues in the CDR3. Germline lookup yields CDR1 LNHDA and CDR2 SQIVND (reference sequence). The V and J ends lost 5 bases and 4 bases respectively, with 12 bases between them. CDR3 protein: CASSPSGPYNEQFF. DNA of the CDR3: TGTGCCAGTAGTCCCAGCGGTCCATACAATGAGCAGTTCTTC.

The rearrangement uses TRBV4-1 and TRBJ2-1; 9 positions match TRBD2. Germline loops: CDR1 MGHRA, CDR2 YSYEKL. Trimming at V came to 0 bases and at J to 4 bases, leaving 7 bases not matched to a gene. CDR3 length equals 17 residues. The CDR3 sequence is CASSQEIGTSKYNEQFF. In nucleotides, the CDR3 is TGCGCCAGCAGCCAAGAAATCGGGACTAGCAAATACAATGAGCAGTTCTTC.

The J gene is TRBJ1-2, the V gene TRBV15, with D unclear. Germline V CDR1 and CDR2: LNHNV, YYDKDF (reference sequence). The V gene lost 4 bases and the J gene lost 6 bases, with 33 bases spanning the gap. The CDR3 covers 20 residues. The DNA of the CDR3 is TGTGCCACCAGCACCCTATCGAGAATCGTTCGAGGCCAGAGCCCGGATGGCTACACCTTC. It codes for CATSTLSRIVRGQSPDGYTF.

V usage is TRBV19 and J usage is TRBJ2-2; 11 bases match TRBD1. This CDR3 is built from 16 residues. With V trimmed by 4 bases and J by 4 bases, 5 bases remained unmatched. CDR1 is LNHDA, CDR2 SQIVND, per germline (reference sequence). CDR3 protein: CASSNGQGAGTGELFF. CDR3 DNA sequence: TGTGCCAGTAGTAACGGACAGGGGGCGGGCACCGGGGAGCTGTTTTTT. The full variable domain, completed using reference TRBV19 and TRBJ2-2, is DGGITQSPKYLFRKEGQNVTLSCEQNLNHDAMYWYRQDPGQGLRLIYYSQIVNDFQKGDIAEGYSVSREKKESFPLTVTSAQKNPTAFYLCASSNGQGAGTGELFFGEGSRLTVL.

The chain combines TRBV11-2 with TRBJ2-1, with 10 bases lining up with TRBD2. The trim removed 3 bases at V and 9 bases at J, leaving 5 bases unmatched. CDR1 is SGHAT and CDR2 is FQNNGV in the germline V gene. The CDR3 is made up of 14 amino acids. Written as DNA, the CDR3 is TGTGCCAGCAGCTTTGGGCTAGCGGGAGTTGAGCAGTTCTTC. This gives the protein CASSFGLAGVEQFF.

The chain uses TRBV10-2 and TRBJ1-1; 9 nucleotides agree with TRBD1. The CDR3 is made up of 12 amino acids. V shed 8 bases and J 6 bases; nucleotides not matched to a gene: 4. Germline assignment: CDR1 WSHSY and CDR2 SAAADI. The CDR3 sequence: CASRDRVAEAFF. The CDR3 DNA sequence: TGCGCCAGCCGGGACAGGGTGGCTGAAGCTTTCTTT.

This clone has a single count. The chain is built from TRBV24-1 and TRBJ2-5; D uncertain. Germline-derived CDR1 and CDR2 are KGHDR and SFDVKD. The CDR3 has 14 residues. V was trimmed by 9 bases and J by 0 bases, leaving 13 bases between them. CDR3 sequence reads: CATQSNAYQETQYF. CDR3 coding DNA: TGTGCCACCCAGTCAAACGCTTACCAAGAGACCCAGTACTTC.

The CDR3 is CASSLPRSMGGGAYNEQFF. CDR3 DNA: TGTGCCAGCAGTTTACCTCGGTCAATGGGCGGGGGGGCATACAATGAGCAGTTCTTC. The rearrangement links TRBV27 to TRBJ2-1, with 9 positions matching TRBD2. The CDR3 has 19 residues. Trimming took 2 bases from V and 4 from J; bases not matched to a gene: 15. Germline-derived CDR1 and CDR2 are MNHEY and SMNVEV (reference sequence).

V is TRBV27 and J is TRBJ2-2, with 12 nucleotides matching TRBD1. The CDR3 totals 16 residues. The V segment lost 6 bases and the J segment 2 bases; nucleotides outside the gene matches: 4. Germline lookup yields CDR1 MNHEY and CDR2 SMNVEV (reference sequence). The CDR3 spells CASRPGQGANTGELFF. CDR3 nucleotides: TGTGCCAGCAGGCCGGGACAGGGGGCTAACACCGGGGAGCTGTTTTTT.

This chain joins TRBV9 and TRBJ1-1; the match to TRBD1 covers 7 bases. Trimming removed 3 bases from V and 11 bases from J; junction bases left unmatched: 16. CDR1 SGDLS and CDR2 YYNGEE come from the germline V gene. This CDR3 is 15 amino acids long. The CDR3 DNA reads TGTGCCAGCAGCGGAGGTTGGACAGGTAGTCGAATGGCTTTCTTT. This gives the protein CASSGGWTGSRMAFF.

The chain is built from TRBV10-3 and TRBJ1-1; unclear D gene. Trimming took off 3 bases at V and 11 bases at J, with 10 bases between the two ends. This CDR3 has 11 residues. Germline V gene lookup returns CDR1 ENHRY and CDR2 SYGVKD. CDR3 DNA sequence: TGTGCCATCAGTGAATCAGGAGGGGCTTTCTTT. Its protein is CAISESGGAFF.

Here the CDR3 DNA reads TGTGCCACCAGTGATACGGGACTAGCTTACAATGAGCAGTTCTTC. Its translation: CATSDTGLAYNEQFF. This chain joins TRBV24-1 and TRBJ2-1; 9 bases match TRBD2. The CDR3 consists of 15 residues. Germline lookup yields CDR1 KGHDR and CDR2 SFDVKD. Trimming cost V 3 bases and J 4 bases; bases outside gene matches: 3.

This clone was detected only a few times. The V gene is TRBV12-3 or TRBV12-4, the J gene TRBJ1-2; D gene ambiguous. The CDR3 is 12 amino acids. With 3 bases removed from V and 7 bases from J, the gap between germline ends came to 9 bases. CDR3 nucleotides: TGTGCCAGCAGTTTTCATGACTCTGGCTACACCTTC. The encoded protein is CASSFHDSGYTF.

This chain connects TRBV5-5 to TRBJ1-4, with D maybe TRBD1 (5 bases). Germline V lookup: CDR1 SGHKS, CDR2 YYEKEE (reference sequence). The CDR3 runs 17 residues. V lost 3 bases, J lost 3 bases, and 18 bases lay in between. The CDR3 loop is CASSWGDRQGPNEKLFF. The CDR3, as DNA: TGTGCCAGCAGCTGGGGGGATCGGCAGGGTCCTAATGAAAAACTGTTTTTT. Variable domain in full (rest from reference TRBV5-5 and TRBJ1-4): DAGVTQSPTHLIKTRGQQVTLRCSPISGHKSVSWYQQVLGQGPQFIFQYYEKEERGRGNFPDRFSARQFPNYSSELNVNALLLGDSALYLCASSWGDRQGPNEKLFFGSGTQLSVL.

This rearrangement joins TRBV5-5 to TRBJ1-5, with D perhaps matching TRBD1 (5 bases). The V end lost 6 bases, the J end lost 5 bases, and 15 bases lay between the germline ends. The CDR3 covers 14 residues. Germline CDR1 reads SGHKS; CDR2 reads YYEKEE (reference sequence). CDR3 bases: TGTGCCAGCACCTTAAACTTAGGGGATCAGCCCCAGCATTTT. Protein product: CASTLNLGDQPQHF.

CDR3 region: CASSLVGDSLSPLHF. The CDR3 nucleotides are TGTGCCAGCAGCTTAGTTGGGGACAGCCTTTCACCCCTCCACTTT. The chain joins TRBV11-2 to TRBJ1-6; TRBD1 matches 7 bases. This CDR3 has 15 residues. CDR1 and CDR2 (germline): SGHAT, FQNNGV. V was clipped by 1 base and J by 9 bases; unmatched bases: 6.

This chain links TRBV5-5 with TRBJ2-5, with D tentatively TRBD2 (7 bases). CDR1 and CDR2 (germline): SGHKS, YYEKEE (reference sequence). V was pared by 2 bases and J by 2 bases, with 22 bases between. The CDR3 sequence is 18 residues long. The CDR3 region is CASSFAPPGGAVQETQYF. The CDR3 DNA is TGTGCCAGCAGCTTCGCCCCCCCTGGGGGGGCGGTGCAAGAGACCCAGTACTTC.

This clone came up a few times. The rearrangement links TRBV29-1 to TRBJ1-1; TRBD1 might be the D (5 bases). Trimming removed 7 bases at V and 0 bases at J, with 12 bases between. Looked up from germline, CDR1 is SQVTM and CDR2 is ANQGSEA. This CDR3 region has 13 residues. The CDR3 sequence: CSASTVLNTEAFF. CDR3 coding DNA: TGCAGCGCATCGACAGTTCTGAACACTGAAGCTTTCTTT. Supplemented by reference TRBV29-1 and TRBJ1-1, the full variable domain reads SAVISQKPSRDICQRGTSLTIQCQVDSQVTMMFWYRQQPGQSLTLIATANQGSEATYESGFVIDKFPISRPNLTFSTLTVSNMSPEDSSIYLCSASTVLNTEAFFGQGTRLTVV.

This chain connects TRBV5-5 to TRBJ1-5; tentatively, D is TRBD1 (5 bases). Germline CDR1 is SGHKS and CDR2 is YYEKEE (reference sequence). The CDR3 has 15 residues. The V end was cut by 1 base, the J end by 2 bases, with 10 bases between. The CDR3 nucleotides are TGTGCCAGCAGCTTGTGGGGCGAAGGCAATCAGCCCCAGCATTTT. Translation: CASSLWGEGNQPQHF.

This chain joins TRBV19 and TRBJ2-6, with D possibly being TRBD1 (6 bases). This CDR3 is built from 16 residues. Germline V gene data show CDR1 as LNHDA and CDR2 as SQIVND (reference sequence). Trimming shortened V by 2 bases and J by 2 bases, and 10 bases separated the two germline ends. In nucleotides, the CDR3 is TGTGCCAGTAGTATATCCGCAGGGGCTGGGGCCAACGTCCTGACTTTC. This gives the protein CASSISAGAGANVLTF. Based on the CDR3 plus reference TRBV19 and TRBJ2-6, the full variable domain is DGGITQSPKYLFRKEGQNVTLSCEQNLNHDAMYWYRQDPGQGLRLIYYSQIVNDFQKGDIAEGYSVSREKKESFPLTVTSAQKNPTAFYLCASSISAGAGANVLTFGAGSRLTVL.